The 8 T cell receptor beta chains presented below share a single source sample, sequenced in a study of blood T cell repertoires in COVID-19. Only in-frame clones appear in the TCRdb table, and some are missing; sequencing was by immunoSEQ multiplex PCR. The data show 250,000 or so clones, 85% to 90% seen once. Material for sequencing was peripheral blood. The receptors were gathered from a woman aged 70-85 years with active or convalescent COVID-19.

V and J are TRBV19 and TRBJ2-5; 8 nucleotides align to TRBD1. This CDR3 is 15 amino acids long. Germline-derived CDR1 and CDR2 are LNHDA and SQIVND (reference sequence). The V segment lost 8 bases and the J segment 5 bases; nucleotides outside the gene matches: 13. In DNA, the CDR3 is TGTGCCAGTTCACTGTCCCGGGACAGGTTGGAGACCCAGTACTTC. Protein product: CASSLSRDRLETQYF.

In its sample, this clone was seen many times. The chain has TRBV29-1 and TRBJ1-3; TRBD1 aligns across 7 bases. Germline assignment: CDR1 SQVTM and CDR2 ANQGSEA. V gave up 4 bases and J gave up 4 bases; unmatched junction bases: 7. The CDR3 is made up of 14 amino acids. The chain's CDR3 is CSVARDSQGNTIYF. The CDR3 DNA reads TGCAGCGTTGCTAGGGACAGCCAAGGAAACACCATATATTTT.

This chain uses TRBV6-6 with TRBJ1-6; TRBD1 matches 8 bases. V lost 2 bases, J lost 10 bases, and 1 base stayed unmatched. The CDR3 is made up of 13 amino acids. Germline loops: CDR1 MNHNY, CDR2 SVGAGI (reference sequence). CDR3 in DNA: TGTGCCAGCAGTTACGGGACAGGATCACCCCTCCACTTT. Its protein product is CASSYGTGSPLHF.

V is TRBV25-1 and J is TRBJ1-4; 8 positions match TRBD1. CDR1 is MGHDK, CDR2 SYGVNS, per germline. This CDR3 is built from 12 residues. V shed 7 bases, J shed 8 bases, and the junction held 3 bases outside the gene matches. CDR3 region: CASTGQGEKLFF. CDR3 sequence (DNA): TGTGCCAGCACAGGACAGGGCGAAAAACTGTTTTTT.

The rearrangement uses TRBV3-1 (or the pseudogene TRBV3-2) and TRBJ1-1; D is perhaps TRBD1 (6 bases). The CDR3 runs 14 residues. Germline V gives CDR1 LGHDT, CDR2 YNNKEL (reference sequence). The V gene lost 1 base and the J gene lost 2 bases, with 8 bases spanning the gap. The CDR3 region has the DNA TGTGCCAGCAGCCAAGTGACAGGCAACACTGAAGCTTTCTTT. Protein: CASSQVTGNTEAFF.

This clone was seen a handful of times. V is TRBV7-9 and J is TRBJ2-7; 8 bases are a match to TRBD2. The CDR3 has 16 residues. Germline V gene sequence: CDR1 SEHNR, CDR2 FQNEAQ (reference sequence). The V gene end was trimmed by 4 bases and the J gene end by 4 bases; junction bases not matched to a gene: 12. The CDR3 nucleotides read TGTGCCAGCAGCTCGGACTTTAGCGGGGCTGTGTACGAGCAGTACTTC. This gives the protein CASSSDFSGAVYEQYF.

The CDR3 loop reads CASSLGIQGTEAFF. The CDR3 region has the DNA TGTGCCAGCAGCTTAGGGATACAGGGGACTGAAGCTTTCTTT. This chain connects TRBV11-2 to TRBJ1-1, with 7 bases lining up with TRBD1. The length of the CDR3 is 14 residues. Germline V gene data show CDR1 as SGHAT and CDR2 as FQNNGV. The V segment lost 1 base and the J segment 5 bases; nucleotides outside the gene matches: 4.

The chain carries TRBV6-5 and TRBJ1-1; D perhaps matches TRBD1 (6 bases). From germline, CDR1 is MNHEY and CDR2 SVGAGI. Trimming stripped 4 bases from V and 6 bases from J, with 15 bases between. The length of the CDR3 is 14 residues. The CDR3 nucleotides read TGTGCCAGCAGTTTCCCCCGGGACAACGCTGAAGCTTTCTTT. Protein: CASSFPRDNAEAFF.